This TCR beta chain was sequenced during a study of blood T cells in healthy people across ages. Findings of the study overall: More naive CD4+ cells and higher diversity were found in long-lived than in aged donors. Across the age range, TCR beta diversity per million T cells fell in a roughly linear way.

This clonotype was observed a handful of times. No antigen is known for it. Drawn from each donor were roughly 10 milliliters of peripheral blood. CDR1 is LGHNA, CDR2 YSLEER, per germline. V was pared by 0 bases and J by 5 bases, with 11 bases between. This CDR3 comprises 15 residues. PCR was performed a second time for about 7 to 12 cycles using a sample-barcoded 5' primer and a J-beta primer mix. Each cDNA molecule, via a template-switch adaptor with 12 random nucleotides, was tagged. TCRdb fed the 5' RACE reads into MiXCR, producing one record per CDR3 protein. Among over 600,000 distinct CDR3 sequences listed, around 21% were seen once.

Input material: blood. This clonotype was obtained from a man between 65 and 85 years old in good health. This chain uses TRBV4-3 with TRBJ1-5; unclear D gene. The CDR3 DNA is TGCGCCAGCAGCCAAGATTTGATTCCGGATCAGCCCCAGCATTTT. As protein: CASSQDLIPDQPQHF.